This TCR beta chain came from a study of post-analysis software for immune sequencing data. Study as a whole: Relapsing-remitting, secondary progressive and progressive-relapsing forms made up the multiple sclerosis disease courses. The study, taken as a whole, reports: Five or six TRBV segments appeared more often in patients than in controls, and TRBV5-6, TRBV5-1 and TRBV20-1 were among these. Significantly lower normalized Chao1 diversity was found in patients with multiple sclerosis relative to controls.

Carried by the TCR beta cDNA libraries were unique molecular identifiers. T cells numbering roughly 0.9 to 10 million yielded cDNA molecules that totaled some 500,000. Each CDR3 protein is one row after TCRdb ran MiXCR on the PCR reads. The sample lists about 560,000 distinct CDR3 sequences; 44% were seen once. The CDR3 covers 14 residues. Germline-derived CDR1 and CDR2 are MGHRA and YSYEKL. Trimming stripped 1 base from V and 5 bases from J, with 11 bases between. About this clonotype: The target antigen is unknown.

Sequencing was carried out using blood. The sequence was obtained from a girl between 5 and 17 years old with multiple sclerosis. The V gene is TRBV4-1, the J gene TRBJ1-1, with D unresolved. CDR3 protein: CASSQVGEGTEAFF. The CDR3 DNA follows: TGCGCCAGCAGCCAAGTCGGGGAGGGAACTGAAGCTTTCTTT.